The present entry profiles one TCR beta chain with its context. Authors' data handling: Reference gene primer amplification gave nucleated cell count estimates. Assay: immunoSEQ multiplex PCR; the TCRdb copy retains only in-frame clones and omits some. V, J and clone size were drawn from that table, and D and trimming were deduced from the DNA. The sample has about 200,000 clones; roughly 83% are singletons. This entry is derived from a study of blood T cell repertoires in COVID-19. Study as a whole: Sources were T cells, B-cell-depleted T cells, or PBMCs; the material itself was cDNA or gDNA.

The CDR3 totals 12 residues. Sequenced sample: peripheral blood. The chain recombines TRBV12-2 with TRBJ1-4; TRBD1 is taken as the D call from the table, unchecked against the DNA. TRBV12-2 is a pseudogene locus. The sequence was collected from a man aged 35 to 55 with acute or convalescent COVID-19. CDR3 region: CASRLDQGGLFF. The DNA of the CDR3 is TGTGCAAGTCGCTTAGACCAGGGGGGTCTGTTTTTT.